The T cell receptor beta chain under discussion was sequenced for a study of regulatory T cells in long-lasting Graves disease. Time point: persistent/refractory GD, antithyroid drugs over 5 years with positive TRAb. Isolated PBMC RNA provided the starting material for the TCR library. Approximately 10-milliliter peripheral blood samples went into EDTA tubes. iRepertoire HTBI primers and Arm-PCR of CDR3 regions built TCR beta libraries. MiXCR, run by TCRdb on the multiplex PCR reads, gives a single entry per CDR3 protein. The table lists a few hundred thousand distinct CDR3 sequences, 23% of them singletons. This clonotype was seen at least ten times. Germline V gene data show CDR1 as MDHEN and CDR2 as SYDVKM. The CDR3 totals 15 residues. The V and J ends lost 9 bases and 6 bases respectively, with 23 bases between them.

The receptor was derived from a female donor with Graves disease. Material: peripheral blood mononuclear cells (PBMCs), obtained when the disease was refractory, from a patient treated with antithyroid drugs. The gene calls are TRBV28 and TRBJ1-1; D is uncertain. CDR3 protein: CASRSEGTTSSEAFF. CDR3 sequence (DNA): TGTGCCAGTCGGTCTGAGGGCACAACGTCTTCTGAAGCTTTCTTT.